The clone carrying this T cell receptor (beta chain) appeared a few times. The data derive from a study of T cells in Graves' hyperthyroidism and ophthalmopathy. From germline, CDR1 is MNHEY and CDR2 SVGAGI. V was cut by 2 bases and J by 4 bases, with 15 bases left in between. The CDR3 has 16 residues. RNA transcripts were the template for amplifying TCR beta CDR3 regions. Initially, a first-round RT-PCR of the TCR CDR3 employed the HTBI primer set. MiXCR was run by TCRdb on the multiplex PCR reads, yielding one entry per CDR3 protein. The sample carries more than 300,000 distinct CDR3 sequences, more than 14% recorded once.

The sequencing sample was made of blood. The sequence was collected from a woman aged 30 to 39 with Graves' ophthalmopathy. V is TRBV6-5 and J is TRBJ1-5; D possibly corresponds to TRBD1 (5 bases). DNA for the CDR3: TGTGCCAGCAGTTACCAAGAGGCAGGGAGAAATCAGCCCCAGCATTTT. As protein: CASSYQEAGRNQPQHF.